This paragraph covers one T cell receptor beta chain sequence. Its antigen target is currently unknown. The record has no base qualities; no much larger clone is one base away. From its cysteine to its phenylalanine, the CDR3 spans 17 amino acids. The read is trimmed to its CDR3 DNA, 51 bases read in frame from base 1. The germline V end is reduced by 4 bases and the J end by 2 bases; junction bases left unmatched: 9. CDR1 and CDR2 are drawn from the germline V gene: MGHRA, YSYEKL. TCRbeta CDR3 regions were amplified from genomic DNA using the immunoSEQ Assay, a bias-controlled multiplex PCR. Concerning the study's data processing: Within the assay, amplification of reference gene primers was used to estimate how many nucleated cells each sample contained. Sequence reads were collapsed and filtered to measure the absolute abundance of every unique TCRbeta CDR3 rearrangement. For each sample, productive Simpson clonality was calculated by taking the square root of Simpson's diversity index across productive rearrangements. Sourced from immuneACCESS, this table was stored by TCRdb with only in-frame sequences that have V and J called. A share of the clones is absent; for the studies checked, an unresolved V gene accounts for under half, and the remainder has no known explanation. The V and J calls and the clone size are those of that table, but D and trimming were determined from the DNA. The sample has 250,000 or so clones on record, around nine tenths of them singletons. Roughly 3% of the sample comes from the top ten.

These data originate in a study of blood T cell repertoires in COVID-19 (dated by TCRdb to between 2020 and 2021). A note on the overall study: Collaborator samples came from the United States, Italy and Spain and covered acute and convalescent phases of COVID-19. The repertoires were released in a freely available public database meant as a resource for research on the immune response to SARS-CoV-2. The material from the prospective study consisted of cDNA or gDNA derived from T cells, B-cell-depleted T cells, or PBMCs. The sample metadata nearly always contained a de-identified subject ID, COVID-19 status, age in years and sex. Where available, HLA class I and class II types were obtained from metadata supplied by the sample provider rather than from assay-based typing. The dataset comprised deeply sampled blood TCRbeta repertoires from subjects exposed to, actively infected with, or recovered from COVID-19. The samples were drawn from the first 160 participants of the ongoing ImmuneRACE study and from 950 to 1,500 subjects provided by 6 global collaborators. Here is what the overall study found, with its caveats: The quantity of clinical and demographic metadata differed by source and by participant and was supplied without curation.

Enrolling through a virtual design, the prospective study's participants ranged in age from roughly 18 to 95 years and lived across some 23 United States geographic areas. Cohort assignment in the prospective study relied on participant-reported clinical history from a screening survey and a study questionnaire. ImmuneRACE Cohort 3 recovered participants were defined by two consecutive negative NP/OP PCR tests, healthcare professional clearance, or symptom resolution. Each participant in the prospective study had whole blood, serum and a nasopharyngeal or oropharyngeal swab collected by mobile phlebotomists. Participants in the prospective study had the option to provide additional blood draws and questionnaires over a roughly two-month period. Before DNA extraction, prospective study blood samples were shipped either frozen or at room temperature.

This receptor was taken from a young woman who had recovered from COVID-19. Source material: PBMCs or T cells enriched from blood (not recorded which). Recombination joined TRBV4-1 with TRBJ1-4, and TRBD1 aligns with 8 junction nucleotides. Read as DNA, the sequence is TGCGCCAGCAGCCCAGGACAGGGTAGAGAGACTAATGAAAAACTGTTTTTT. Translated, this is CASSPGQGRETNEKLFF.